These 17 T cell receptor beta chains were all obtained from the same sample, sequenced in a study of vaccination effects on CD4 cells after COVID-19. Ahead of sequencing, the ViraFEST assay grew antigen-specific CD4+ T cells using viral peptide pools. CD4+ T cells were isolated after around ten days of culture. PCR-confirmed SARS-CoV-2 infection occurred in the person between March and December 2020. Assay: immunoSEQ multiplex PCR; the TCRdb copy retains only in-frame clones and omits some. The sample comprises tens of thousands of clones, around 72% of which are singletons, and around 40% rests with the top ten. Their antigens are not known. The input for sequencing was CD4+ T cells from PBMCs cultured with a peptide pool, taken before COVID-19 vaccination. Every receptor here comes from a human donor who had a prior SARS-CoV-2 infection.

The rearrangement joins TRBV12-3 or TRBV12-4 to TRBJ1-2; tentatively, D is TRBD1 (6 bases). Trimming took off 6 bases at V and 8 bases at J, with 13 bases between the two ends. The CDR3 spans 12 residues. The CDR3 sequence: CASRVWGRGYTF. As DNA, the CDR3 is TGTGCCAGCAGGGTCTGGGGGCGAGGCTACACCTTC.

The chain links TRBV15 to TRBJ2-7; 10 nucleotides line up with TRBD2. The germline V gene encodes CDR1 LNHNV and CDR2 YYDKDF (reference sequence). The trim removed 4 bases at V and 2 bases at J, leaving 2 bases unmatched. The CDR3 spans 14 residues. This chain's CDR3 is CATSILAGAYEQYF. The DNA for the CDR3 is TGTGCCACCAGCATCCTAGCGGGAGCCTACGAGCAGTACTTC.

The CDR3 DNA reads as TGTGCCAGCAGTTTACGGGCATCATCCTATGGCTACACCTTC. It encodes CASSLRASSYGYTF. The chain uses TRBV6-5 and TRBJ1-2, with no clear D. Germline CDR1 reads MNHEY; CDR2 reads SVGAGI. The CDR3 sequence is 14 residues long. Trimming took off 4 bases at V and 4 bases at J, with 13 bases between the two ends.

This clone was recorded once. The chain carries TRBV9 and TRBJ2-7, with a tentative D call TRBD1 (5 bases). The CDR3 consists of 14 residues. CDR1 is SGDLS, CDR2 YYNGEE, per germline. Trimming took off 4 bases at V and 0 bases at J, with 11 bases between the two ends. The CDR3 DNA follows: TGTGCCAGCAGCCCCGGACATAGCTCCTACGAGCAGTACTTC. As protein: CASSPGHSSYEQYF.

This clone was found a few times. The chain combines TRBV18 with TRBJ2-1; tentative D call: TRBD2 (6 bases). CDR1 is KGHSH, CDR2 LQKENI, per germline. V lost 4 bases to trimming and J lost 10 bases, with 17 bases between them. The CDR3 has 14 residues. CDR3 in amino acids: CASSLSTSSGEQFF. CDR3 DNA sequence: TGTGCCAGCTCACTCTCGACTAGTTCCGGGGAGCAGTTCTTC.

The chain carries TRBV7-8 and TRBJ1-2; 9 nucleotides agree with TRBD1. The junction had 2 bases not matched to a gene; V was cut back by 1 base and J by 2 bases. CDR1 SGHVS and CDR2 FQNEAQ come from the germline V gene. There are 15 residues in the CDR3. The CDR3 DNA follows: TGTGCCAGCAGCTTAGTTGGACAGGGGAACTATGGCTACACCTTC. It translates to CASSLVGQGNYGYTF.

The gene calls are TRBV4-2 and TRBJ2-7; D possibly corresponds to TRBD1 (6 bases). The V gene lost 1 base and the J gene lost 5 bases, with 18 bases spanning the gap. The V gene's germline CDR1 is LGHNA and CDR2 YNFKEQ. The CDR3 has 16 residues. CDR3 residues: CASSQAWDTPRDEQYF. CDR3 sequence (DNA): TGTGCCAGCAGCCAAGCCTGGGACACCCCAAGGGACGAGCAGTACTTC.

The count of this clone is one. V and J are TRBV18 and TRBJ2-3; weak D call: TRBD2 (6 bases). This CDR3 region has 15 residues. V dropped 1 base and J dropped 2 bases, with 10 bases sitting between them. Per germline, CDR1 KGHSH and CDR2 LQKENI. CDR3 nucleotides: TGTGCCAGCTCACCACTGGGGGGACTCACAGATACGCAGTATTTT. Protein sequence: CASSPLGGLTDTQYF.

The chain joins TRBV19 to TRBJ1-5; D perhaps matches TRBD1 (6 bases). Germline values: CDR1 LNHDA, CDR2 SQIVND (reference sequence). CDR3 length: 15 amino acids. Trimming shortened V by 4 bases and J by 0 bases, and 10 bases separated the two germline ends. DNA of the CDR3: TGTGCCAGTAGTAGGGGGCGGCTTAGCAATCAGCCCCAGCATTTT. Its protein product is CASSRGRLSNQPQHF.

This sequence joins TRBV3-1 (or the pseudogene TRBV3-2) and TRBJ1-4, with a possible D match to TRBD1 (5 bases). CDR1 is LGHDT, CDR2 YNNKEL, per germline (reference sequence). Trimming cost V 8 bases and J 1 base, with 11 bases left between them. CDR3 size: 14 residues. CDR3 sequence: CASRDRETNEKLFF. The DNA for the CDR3 is TGTGCCAGCCGCGACAGAGAAACTAATGAAAAACTGTTTTTT.

The chain combines TRBV19 with TRBJ1-5; the D gene is possibly TRBD1 (6 bases). Germline V CDR1 and CDR2: LNHDA, SQIVND (reference sequence). Trimming cost V 1 base and J 4 bases, with 20 bases left between them. This CDR3 is 18 amino acids long. The CDR3 coding sequence is TGTGCCAGTAGTATAGGCTTCTACAGGGATTTAGGTAATCAGCCCCAGCATTTT. This sequence encodes CASSIGFYRDLGNQPQHF.

CDR3 in DNA: TGTGCCAGCAGCTTAGCAAGCACAGATACGCAGTATTTT. It yields the protein CASSLASTDTQYF. The chain employs TRBV11-3 and TRBJ2-3, with D uncertain. The ends were cut back, 1 base at V and 0 bases at J, with 2 bases in the middle. Germline V CDR1 and CDR2: SGHNT, YENEEA. The CDR3 runs 13 residues.

The genes are TRBV6-5 and TRBJ1-1; D possibly corresponds to TRBD1 (5 bases). V lost 2 bases, J lost 8 bases, and 9 bases lay in between. The CDR3 is made up of 12 amino acids. CDR1 MNHEY and CDR2 SVGAGI come from the germline V gene. In DNA, the CDR3 is TGTGCCAGCAGTTACGGAGGGGAAGAAGCTTTCTTT. Protein: CASSYGGEEAFF.

The rearrangement joins TRBV3-1 (or the pseudogene TRBV3-2) to TRBJ2-5; 7 nucleotides line up with TRBD2. The germline CDR1 and CDR2 sequences are LGHDT and YNNKEL (reference sequence). CDR3 length: 14 residues. V lost 5 bases to trimming and J lost 4 bases; unmatched junction nucleotides: 7. As DNA, the CDR3 is TGTGCCAGCAGCTCGAGACTAGCATCAGAGACCCAGTACTTC. Amino acid sequence: CASSSRLASETQYF.

The chain couples TRBV27 to TRBJ1-4; 7 bases line up with TRBD1. Germline CDR1 reads MNHEY; CDR2 reads SMNVEV (reference sequence). The CDR3 is made up of 14 amino acids. V shed 4 bases, J shed 6 bases, and the junction held 5 bases outside the gene matches. CDR3 coding DNA: TGTGCCAGCAGTTCAACAGGGGAGGATGAAAAACTGTTTTTT. Its protein is CASSSTGEDEKLFF.

In DNA, the CDR3 is TGTGCCAGCAGCGAAAGACGGAACACTGAAGCTTTCTTT. Amino acid sequence: CASSERRNTEAFF. This sequence joins TRBV9 and TRBJ1-1; D is ambiguous. Germline V gene data show CDR1 as SGDLS and CDR2 as YYNGEE. This CDR3 spans 13 amino acids. V dropped 3 bases and J dropped 1 base, with 7 bases sitting between them. The entire variable domain, with the rest obtained from reference TRBV9 and TRBJ1-1, is as follows: DSGVTQTPKHLITATGQRVTLRCSPRSGDLSVYWYQQSLDQGLQFLIQYYNGEERAKGNILERFSAQQFPDLHSELNLSSLELGDSALYFCASSERRNTEAFFGQGTRLTVV.

This clone came up a few times. V usage is TRBV5-1 and J usage is TRBJ2-1; TRBD1 agrees at 7 bases. V dropped 0 bases and J dropped 3; count of bases not matched to a gene: 3. The CDR3 sequence is 15 residues long. From germline, CDR1 is SGHRS and CDR2 YFSETQ. The CDR3 region has the DNA TGCGCCAGCAGCTTGGAAGGGGACAGCTACAATGAGCAGTTCTTC. It specifies CASSLEGDSYNEQFF.